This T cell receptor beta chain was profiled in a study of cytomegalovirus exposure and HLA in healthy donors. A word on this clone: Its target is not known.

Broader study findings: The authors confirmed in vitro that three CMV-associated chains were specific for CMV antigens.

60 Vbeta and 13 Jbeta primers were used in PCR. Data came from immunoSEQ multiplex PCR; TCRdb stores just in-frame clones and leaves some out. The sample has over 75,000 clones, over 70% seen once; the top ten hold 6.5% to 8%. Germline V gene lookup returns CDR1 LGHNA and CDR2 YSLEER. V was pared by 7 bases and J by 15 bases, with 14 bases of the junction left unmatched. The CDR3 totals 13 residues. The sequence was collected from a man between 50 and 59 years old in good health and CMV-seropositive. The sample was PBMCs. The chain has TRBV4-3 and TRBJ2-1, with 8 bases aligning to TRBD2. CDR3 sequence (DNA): TGCGCCAGCACTTCGACTAGCGTGTCAACTTTGTTCTTC. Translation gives CASTSTSVSTLFF.